This T cell receptor (beta chain) originates from a study of identical twins. The CDR3 is 14 amino acids. Germline V CDR1 and CDR2: SGHTA, FQGNSA. The ends lost 6 bases at V and 7 bases at J; junction bases unmatched: 5. This clonotype was recorded at least ten times. TCRdb used MiXCR to reprocess the 5' RACE reads, holding one entry per CDR3 protein. The data show more than 650,000 distinct CDR3 sequences, approximately 6.1% seen once. V gene TRBV7-2 combines with J gene TRBJ2-1; TRBD2 agrees at 11 bases. Sequenced sample: naive T cells sorted from blood. The TCR was taken from a man between 18 and 35 years old in good health. CDR3 sequence reads: CASRPSGRRNEQFF. CDR3 bases: TGTGCCAGCAGGCCTAGCGGGAGGAGGAATGAGCAGTTCTTC. The entire variable domain, with the rest obtained from reference TRBV7-2 and TRBJ2-1, is as follows: GAGVSQSPSNKVTEKGKDVELRCDPISGHTALYWYRQSLGQGLEFLIYFQGNSAPDKSGLPSDRFSAERTGGSVSTLTIQRTQQEDSAVYLCASRPSGRRNEQFFGPGTRLTVL.